This TCR beta chain was found in a study of blood T cell repertoires in COVID-19. Across the whole study: The United States, Italy and Spain were the sources of the acute and convalescent COVID-19 samples. T cells, B-cell-depleted T cells, or PBMCs supplied cDNA or gDNA.

Seattle enrolled patients during active infection and tracked them longitudinally. Assay: immunoSEQ multiplex PCR; the TCRdb copy retains only in-frame clones and omits some. Of about 170,000 clones listed, roughly 90% are singletons. This clone was detected only once. The sequence was obtained from a man aged 18 to 29 with COVID-19, enrolled during active disease. Sequences were obtained from peripheral blood.

CDR3 bases: TGTGCCAGCAGCTGGGGACTAGCGGAGCCCAATGAGCAGTTCTTC. It encodes CASSWGLAEPNEQFF. The chain employs TRBV11-3 and TRBJ2-1, with TRBD2 matching over 11 bases. The CDR3 loop spans 15 amino acids. Trimming took 4 bases from V and 6 from J; bases not matched to a gene: 5. Germline V lookup: CDR1 SGHNT, CDR2 YENEEA. Full variable domain (remainder filled in from reference TRBV11-3 and TRBJ2-1): EAGVVQSPRYKIIEKKQPVAFWCNPISGHNTLYWYLQNLGQGPELLIRYENEEAVDDSQLPKDRFSAERLKGVDSTLKIQPAELGDSAVYLCASSWGLAEPNEQFFGPGTRLTVL.